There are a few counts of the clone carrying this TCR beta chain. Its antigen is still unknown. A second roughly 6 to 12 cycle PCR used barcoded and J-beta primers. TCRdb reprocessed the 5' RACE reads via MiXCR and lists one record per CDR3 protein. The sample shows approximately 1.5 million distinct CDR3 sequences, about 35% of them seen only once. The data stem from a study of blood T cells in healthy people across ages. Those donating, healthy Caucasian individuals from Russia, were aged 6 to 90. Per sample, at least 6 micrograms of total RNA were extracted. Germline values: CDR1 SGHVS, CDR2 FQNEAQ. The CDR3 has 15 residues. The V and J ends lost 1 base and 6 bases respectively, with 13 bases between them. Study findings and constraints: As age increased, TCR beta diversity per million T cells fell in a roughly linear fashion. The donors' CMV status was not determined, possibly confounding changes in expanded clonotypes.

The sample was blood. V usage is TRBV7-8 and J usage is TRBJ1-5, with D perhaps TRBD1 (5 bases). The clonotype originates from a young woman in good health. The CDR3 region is CASSLGGSGRQPQHF. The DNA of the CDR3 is TGTGCCAGCAGCTTAGGGGGGTCGGGGCGTCAGCCCCAGCATTTT.